These 8 T cell receptor beta chains came from one sample sequenced in a study of control samples from healthy donors and cancer patients. Libraries were prepared by immunoSEQ multiplex PCR; TCRdb keeps only in-frame clonotypes and omits some of them. The sample has 150,000 to 200,000 clones; around nine tenths are singletons. The sample consisted of blood. Receptors were obtained from a man aged 30 to 45 in good health.

This clone appeared a few times. Other DNA sequences in the sample encode the same CDR3. The CDR3: CASSLLAGANNEQFF. The CDR3 DNA sequence: TGCGCCAGCAGCCTACTAGCGGGAGCTAACAATGAGCAGTTCTTC. V and J are TRBV5-1 and TRBJ2-1, with 11 bases identical to TRBD2. Per germline, CDR1 SGHRS and CDR2 YFSETQ. The J segment lost 5 bases and the V segment lost 4 bases, leaving 5 bases of the junction unmatched. There are 15 residues in the CDR3.

V usage is TRBV2 and J usage is TRBJ2-1; 8 bases align to TRBD2. Germline-derived CDR1 and CDR2 are SNHLY and FYNNEI. Germline trimming cut 2 bases from V and 7 bases from J; bases unmatched to any gene: 7. There are 15 residues in the CDR3. The DNA for the CDR3 is TGTGCCAGCAGTGAATCCGGGGGGGCGAGGAATGAGCAGTTCTTC. Protein sequence: CASSESGGARNEQFF.

The genes are TRBV6-1 and TRBJ2-7; the match to TRBD2 covers 8 bases. The CDR3 has 16 amino acids. CDR1 and CDR2 (germline): MNHNS, SASEGT. V lost 1 base and J lost 5; bases outside the gene matches: 10. The CDR3 sequence: CASSEGLAGKIHEQYF. In DNA, the CDR3 is TGTGCCAGCAGTGAAGGGCTAGCGGGTAAGATCCACGAGCAGTACTTC.

The genes are TRBV5-1 and TRBJ2-5; no reliable D call. The CDR3 covers 13 residues. Germline lookup yields CDR1 SGHRS and CDR2 YFSETQ. V lost 3 bases and J lost 1, with 7 bases in between. The CDR3 loop is CASSYQSQETQYF. The CDR3 DNA is TGCGCCAGCAGCTACCAGAGCCAAGAGACCCAGTACTTC. Supplemented by reference TRBV5-1 and TRBJ2-5, the full variable domain reads KAGVTQTPRYLIKTRGQQVTLSCSPISGHRSVSWYQQTPGQGLQFLFEYFSETQRNKGNFPGRFSGRQFSNSRSEMNVSTLELGDSALYLCASSYQSQETQYFGPGTRLLVL.

The chain recombines TRBV5-1 with TRBJ2-1, with a possible D match to TRBD1 (6 bases). CDR1 is SGHRS, CDR2 YFSETQ, per germline. V was cut by 0 bases and J by 9 bases, with 10 bases left in between. This CDR3 comprises 13 residues. The CDR3 DNA reads TGCGCCAGCAGCTTGGATCAGGGGACTGAGCAGTTCTTC. Translated, it gives CASSLDQGTEQFF.

The chain recombines TRBV5-6 with TRBJ2-5; 7 bases agree with TRBD2. The CDR3 sequence is 14 residues long. CDR1 and CDR2 from the germline V gene are SGHDT and YYEEEE. Losses at the gene ends were 2 bases for V and 10 bases for J; bases not matched to a gene: 11. In nucleotides, the CDR3 is TGTGCCAGCAGCTTCCGGGATAGCGGGTCCAACCAGTACTTC. As protein: CASSFRDSGSNQYF.

This CDR3 is CASTPRAGGSYEQYF. The DNA for the CDR3 is TGTGCCAGCACCCCGAGAGCGGGAGGCTCCTACGAGCAGTACTTC. The chain uses TRBV3-1 (or the pseudogene TRBV3-2) and TRBJ2-7; 9 nucleotides line up with TRBD2. The CDR3 spans 15 residues. Germline V gives CDR1 LGHDT, CDR2 YNNKEL (reference sequence). V gave up 7 bases and J gave up 0 bases; unmatched junction bases: 7.

A word on this clone: Other DNA variants within this sample encode the same CDR3. The chain combines TRBV7-2 with TRBJ1-6; 7 bases fit TRBD1. V was pared by 5 bases and J by 10 bases, with 11 bases of the junction left unmatched. This CDR3 comprises 15 residues. Germline V gene lookup returns CDR1 SGHTA and CDR2 FQGNSA. The CDR3 coding sequence is TGTGCCAGCAGCCCCCGGAGGGGGCAGAACTCACCCCTCCACTTT. Residues: CASSPRRGQNSPLHF.